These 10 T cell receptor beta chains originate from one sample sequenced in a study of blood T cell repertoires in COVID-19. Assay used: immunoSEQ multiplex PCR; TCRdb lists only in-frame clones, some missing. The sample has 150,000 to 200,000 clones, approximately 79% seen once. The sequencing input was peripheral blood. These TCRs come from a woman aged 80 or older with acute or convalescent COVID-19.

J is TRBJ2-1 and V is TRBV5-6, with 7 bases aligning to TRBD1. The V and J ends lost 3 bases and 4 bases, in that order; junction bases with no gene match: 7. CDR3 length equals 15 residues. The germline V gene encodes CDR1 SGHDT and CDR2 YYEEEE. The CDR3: CASSSGTEWYNEQFF. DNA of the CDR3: TGTGCCAGCAGCTCCGGGACAGAGTGGTACAATGAGCAGTTCTTC.

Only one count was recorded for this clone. Written as DNA, the CDR3 is TGCGCCAGCAGCCGGCTAGCGGGATTACCCGGGGAGCTGTTTTTT. This gives the protein CASSRLAGLPGELFF. The rearrangement uses TRBV4-1 and TRBJ2-2; TRBD2 agrees at 9 bases. The germline V gene encodes CDR1 MGHRA and CDR2 YSYEKL. V gave up 4 bases and J gave up 6 bases; unmatched junction bases: 6. This CDR3 is 15 amino acids long.

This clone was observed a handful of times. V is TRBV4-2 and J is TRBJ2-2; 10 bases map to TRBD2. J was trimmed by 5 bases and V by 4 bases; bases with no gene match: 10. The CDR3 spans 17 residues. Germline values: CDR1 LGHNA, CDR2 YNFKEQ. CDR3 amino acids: CASSRAGLAGVTGELFF. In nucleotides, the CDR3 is TGTGCCAGCAGCCGCGCCGGGCTAGCGGGAGTTACCGGGGAGCTGTTTTTT.

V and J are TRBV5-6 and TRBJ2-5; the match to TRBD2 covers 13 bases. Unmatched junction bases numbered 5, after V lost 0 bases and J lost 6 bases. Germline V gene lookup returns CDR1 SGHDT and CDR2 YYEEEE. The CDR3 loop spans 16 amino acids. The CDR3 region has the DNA TGTGCCAGCAGCTTGGCGGGACTAGCGGGGTTCAAGACCCAGTACTTC. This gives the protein CASSLAGLAGFKTQYF. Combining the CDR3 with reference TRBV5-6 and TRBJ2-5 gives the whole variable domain DAGVTQSPTHLIKTRGQQVTLRCSPKSGHDTVSWYQQALGQGPQFIFQYYEEEERQRGNFPDRFSGHQFPNYSSELNVNALLLGDSALYLCASSLAGLAGFKTQYFGPGTRLLVL.

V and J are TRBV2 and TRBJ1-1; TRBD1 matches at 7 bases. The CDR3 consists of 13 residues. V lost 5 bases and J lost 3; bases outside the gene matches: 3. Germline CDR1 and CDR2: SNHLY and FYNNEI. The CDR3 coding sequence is TGTGCCAGCAGTCCAACAGGGGACACTGAAGCTTTCTTT. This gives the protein CASSPTGDTEAFF.

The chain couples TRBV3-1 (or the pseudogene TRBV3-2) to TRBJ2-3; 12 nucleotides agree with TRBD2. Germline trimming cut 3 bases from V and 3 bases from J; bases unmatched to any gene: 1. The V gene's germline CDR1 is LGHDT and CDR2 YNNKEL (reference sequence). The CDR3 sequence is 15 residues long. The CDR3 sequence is CASSHGLAGTDTQYF. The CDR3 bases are TGTGCCAGCAGCCACGGACTAGCGGGAACAGATACGCAGTATTTT.

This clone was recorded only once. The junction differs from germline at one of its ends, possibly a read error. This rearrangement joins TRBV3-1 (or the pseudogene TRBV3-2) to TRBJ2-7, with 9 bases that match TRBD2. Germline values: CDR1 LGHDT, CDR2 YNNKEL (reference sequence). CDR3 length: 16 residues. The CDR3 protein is CASSPGGLAGSSEQYF. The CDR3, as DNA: TGTGCCAGCAGCCCCGGAGGCCTAGCGGGATCCTCCGAGCAGTACTTC.

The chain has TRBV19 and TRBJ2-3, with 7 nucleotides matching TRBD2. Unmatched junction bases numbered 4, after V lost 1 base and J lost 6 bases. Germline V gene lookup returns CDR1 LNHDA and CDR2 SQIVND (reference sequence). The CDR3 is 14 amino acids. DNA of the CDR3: TGTGCCAGTAGTATAGGGGGGGGTAGGGATACGCAGTATTTT. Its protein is CASSIGGGRDTQYF.

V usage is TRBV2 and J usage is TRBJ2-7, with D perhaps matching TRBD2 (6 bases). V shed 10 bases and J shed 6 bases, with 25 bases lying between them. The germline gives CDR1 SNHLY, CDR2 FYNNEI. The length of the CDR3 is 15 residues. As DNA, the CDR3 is TGTGCCACAAAAGAGGACTGGAGGGGCTCGGGCGAGCAGTACTTC. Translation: CATKEDWRGSGEQYF.

The CDR3 DNA sequence: TGTGCCAGCAGTTTTCGGGGGGCTCTTATCGGCTACACCTTC. Translating gives CASSFRGALIGYTF. V is TRBV28 and J is TRBJ1-2, with a possible D match to TRBD1 (6 bases). Trimming cost V 3 bases and J 8 bases, with 16 bases left between them. Looked up from germline, CDR1 is MDHEN and CDR2 is SYDVKM. CDR3 length equals 14 residues.